This T cell receptor (beta chain) was sequenced during a study of T cells in Graves' hyperthyroidism and ophthalmopathy. Study in general: Peripheral blood was taken when the disease was first diagnosed, before any treatment began.

This clonotype was found many times. It was RNA transcripts that yielded the amplified TCR beta CDR3 regions. A first-round RT-PCR of the TCR CDR3 used the HTBI primer set. TCRdb reprocessed the multiplex PCR reads with MiXCR, giving one entry per CDR3 protein. Of approximately 370,000 distinct CDR3 sequences listed, 15% were seen once; the top ten hold about 30%. The CDR3 runs to 11 residues. Trimming stripped 6 bases from V and 3 bases from J, with 9 bases between. The V gene's germline CDR1 is SQVTM and CDR2 ANQGSEA. The chain recombines TRBV29-1 with TRBJ2-7; D might be TRBD2 (6 bases). The source material was blood. The TCR originated in a woman between 25 and 40 years old with Graves' hyperthyroidism. Here the CDR3 DNA reads TGCAGCGTGGAGGGTTTCTACGAGCAGTACTTC. Translation: CSVEGFYEQYF.